This T cell receptor beta chain derives from a study of cytomegalovirus exposure and HLA in healthy donors. CDR3 size: 12 residues. Trimming removed 2 bases from V and 12 bases from J, with 14 bases in between. CDR1 is WSHSY, CDR2 SAAADI, per germline. Both 60 Vbeta primers and 13 Jbeta primers went into the PCR. Only in-frame clones appear in the TCRdb table, and some are missing; sequencing was by immunoSEQ multiplex PCR. Of 230,000 or so clones in the sample, approximately 91% were seen once. The sequence came from a girl aged 2 to 10 in good health and CMV-seronegative. Sequencing used PBMCs. The V and J genes are TRBV10-2 and TRBJ2-7; TRBD2 might be the D (5 bases). CDR3 loop: CASSEHGNMPYF. The CDR3 DNA reads as TGCGCCAGCAGTGAGCACGGGAATATGCCGTACTTC.